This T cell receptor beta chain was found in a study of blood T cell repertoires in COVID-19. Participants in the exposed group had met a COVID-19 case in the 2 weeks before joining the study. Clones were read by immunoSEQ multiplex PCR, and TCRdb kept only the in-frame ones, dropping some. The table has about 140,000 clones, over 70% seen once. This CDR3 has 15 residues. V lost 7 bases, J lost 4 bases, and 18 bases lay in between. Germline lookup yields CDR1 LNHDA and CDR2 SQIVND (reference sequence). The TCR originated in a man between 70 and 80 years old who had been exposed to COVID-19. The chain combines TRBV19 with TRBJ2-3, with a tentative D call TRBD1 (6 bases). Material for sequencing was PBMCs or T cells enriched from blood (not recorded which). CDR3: CASNSPGHLSDTQYF. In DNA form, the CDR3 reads TGTGCCAGTAATTCTCCGGGACATTTGTCAGATACGCAGTATTTT.